The T cell receptor beta chain described here comes from a study of a mutant IDH1 vaccine in newly diagnosed glioma. For this clone: Its target is not known.

Time point meaning: week 35, safety follow-up. The investigators gave 300 ug of mutant IDH1 20-mer peptide in each vaccine dose, together with topical imiquimod. Study-wide results and limits: There were vaccine-induced immune responses in just under 95% of the patients.

Profiled with immunoSEQ multiplex PCR; TCRdb holds only in-frame clones, not every one. This table has under 40,000 clones, about 80% appearing once. V shed 0 bases and J shed 3 bases, with 6 bases lying between them. CDR1 is MNHNS, CDR2 SASEGT, per germline. This CDR3 is 14 amino acids long. The source of this sequence is a man in his thirties or forties with glioma. This specimen was PBMCs, taken from a glioma patient whose treatment included an IDH1 peptide vaccine. The J gene is TRBJ1-5, the V gene TRBV6-1; the D is unclear. CDR3 nucleotide sequence: TGTGCCAGCAGTGAAGCCCCGTTCAATCAGCCCCAGCATTTT. Amino acids: CASSEAPFNQPQHF.